This T cell receptor beta chain was documented in a study of blood T cell repertoires in COVID-19 (dated by TCRdb to about 2020). Background for the entire study: Samples from collaborators originated in the United States, Italy and Spain and spanned both the acute and convalescent phases of COVID-19. The material from the prospective study consisted of cDNA or gDNA derived from T cells, B-cell-depleted T cells, or PBMCs. The dataset comprised deeply sampled blood TCRbeta repertoires from subjects exposed to, actively infected with, or recovered from COVID-19. The repertoires were released in a freely available public database intended as a resource for research on the immune response to SARS-CoV-2. The samples were drawn from the first 160 participants of the ongoing ImmuneRACE study and from 950 to 1,500 subjects provided by 6 global collaborators. Sample metadata almost always included a de-identified subject ID, COVID-19 status, age in years and sex. HLA class I and class II types, where available, came from metadata supplied by the sample provider rather than from assay-based typing. Findings and caveats that apply to the study as a whole: How much clinical and demographic metadata was included differed by source and by participant, and the metadata was provided uncurated.

Participants in the prospective study were aged about 18 to 100 years, lived in under 30 United States geographic areas, and enrolled through a virtual design. Cohort assignment in the prospective study relied on participant-reported clinical history from a screening survey and a study questionnaire. For ImmuneRACE Cohort 3, a participant was defined as recovered based on two consecutive negative NP/OP PCR tests, clearance by a healthcare professional, or resolution of symptoms. Each participant in the prospective study had whole blood, serum and a nasopharyngeal or oropharyngeal swab collected by mobile phlebotomists. Prospective study participants could optionally give additional blood draws and questionnaires over an approximately 2-month period. Before DNA extraction, blood samples from the prospective study were shipped at room temperature or frozen. Comment on this clone: Its antigen is unknown. Base quality data are lacking; no much larger clone is found one base away.

The immunoSEQ Assay, a bias-controlled multiplex PCR, was used to amplify TCRbeta CDR3 regions from genomic DNA. In the original analysis: Within the assay, amplification of reference gene primers was used to estimate how many nucleated cells each sample contained. To quantify the absolute abundance of each unique TCRbeta CDR3 rearrangement, sequence reads were collapsed and filtered. For each sample, productive Simpson clonality was calculated by taking the square root of Simpson's diversity index across productive rearrangements. This immuneACCESS table, as held by TCRdb, lists in-frame sequences with V and J called but not all clones. Of the missing ones, under half trace to an unresolved V gene in checked studies; the others have no known cause. V and J calls and clone size are those listed in that table; D and trimming were worked out from the DNA. The table for this sample lists roughly 140,000 clones; more than 75% of them were counted only once. The top ten hold about 11% of the sample.

From its cysteine to its phenylalanine, the CDR3 spans 13 amino acids. Only CDR3 DNA is held: 39 bases, read in frame from base 1. From the germline V gene (reference sequence), CDR1 is MNHEY and CDR2 is SMNVEV. Trimming at the junction amounts to 6 bases on V and 8 bases on J, and the germline ends lie 13 bases apart. Sequenced: PBMCs or T cells enriched from blood (not recorded which). The sequence derives from a man in his 60s who had recovered from COVID-19. Recombination joined TRBV27 with TRBJ1-4; the D gene cannot be named for sure. CDR3 reads: CASSSSVEEKLFF. Here is the DNA: TGTGCCAGCAGCTCTTCGGTGGAGGAAAAACTGTTTTTT.